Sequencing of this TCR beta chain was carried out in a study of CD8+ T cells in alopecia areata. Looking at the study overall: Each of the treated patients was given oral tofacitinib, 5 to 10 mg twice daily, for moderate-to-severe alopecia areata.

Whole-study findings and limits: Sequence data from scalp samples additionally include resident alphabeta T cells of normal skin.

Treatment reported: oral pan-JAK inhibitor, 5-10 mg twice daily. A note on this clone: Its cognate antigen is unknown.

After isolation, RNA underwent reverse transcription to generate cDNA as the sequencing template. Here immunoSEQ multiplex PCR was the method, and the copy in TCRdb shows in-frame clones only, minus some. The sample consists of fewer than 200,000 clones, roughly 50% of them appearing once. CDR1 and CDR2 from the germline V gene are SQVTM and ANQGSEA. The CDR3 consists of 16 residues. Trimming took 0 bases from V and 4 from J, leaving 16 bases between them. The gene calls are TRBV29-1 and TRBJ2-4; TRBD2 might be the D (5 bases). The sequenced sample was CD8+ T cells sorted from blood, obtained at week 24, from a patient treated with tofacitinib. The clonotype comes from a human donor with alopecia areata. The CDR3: CSVEDPRAQGKNIQYF. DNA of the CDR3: TGCAGCGTTGAAGATCCGAGGGCCCAAGGGAAAAACATTCAGTACTTC. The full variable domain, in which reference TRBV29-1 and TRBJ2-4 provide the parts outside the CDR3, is SAVISQKPSRDICQRGTSLTIQCQVDSQVTMMFWYRQQPGQSLTLIATANQGSEATYESGFVIDKFPISRPNLTFSTLTVSNMSPEDSSIYLCSVEDPRAQGKNIQYFGAGTRLSVL.